This TCR beta chain was identified in a study of blood T cell repertoires in COVID-19. Produced via immunoSEQ multiplex PCR; TCRdb's table is partial and in-frame only. The sample carries under 300,000 clones, 88% recorded once. The CDR3 spans 16 residues. Trimming took 3 bases from V and 7 from J; bases not matched to a gene: 4. CDR1 LGHDT and CDR2 YNNKEL come from the germline V gene (reference sequence). This rearrangement joins TRBV3-1 (or the pseudogene TRBV3-2) to TRBJ1-6, with 12 bases matching TRBD1. This receptor was obtained from a woman aged 60-70 years in a cohort exposed to, infected with or recovered from COVID-19 (not recorded which). The sequenced sample consisted of PBMCs or T cells enriched from blood (not recorded which). The CDR3 DNA is TGTGCCAGCAGCCAGTGGGACAGGGGGCACAATTCACCCCTCCACTTT. Protein product: CASSQWDRGHNSPLHF.